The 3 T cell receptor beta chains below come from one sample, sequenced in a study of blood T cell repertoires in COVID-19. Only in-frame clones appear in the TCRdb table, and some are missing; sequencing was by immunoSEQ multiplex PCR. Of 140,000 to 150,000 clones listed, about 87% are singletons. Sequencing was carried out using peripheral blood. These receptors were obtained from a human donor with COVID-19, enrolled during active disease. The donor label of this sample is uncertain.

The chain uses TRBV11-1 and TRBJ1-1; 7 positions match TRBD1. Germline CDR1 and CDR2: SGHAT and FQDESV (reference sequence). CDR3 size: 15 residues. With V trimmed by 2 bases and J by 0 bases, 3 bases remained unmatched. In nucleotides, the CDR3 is TGTGCCAGCAGCTTACGGACAGGCCTGAACACTGAAGCTTTCTTT. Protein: CASSLRTGLNTEAFF.

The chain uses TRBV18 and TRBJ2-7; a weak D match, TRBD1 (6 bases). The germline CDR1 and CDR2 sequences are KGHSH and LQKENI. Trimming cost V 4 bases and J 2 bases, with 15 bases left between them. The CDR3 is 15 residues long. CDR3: CASSRPQGHTYEQYF. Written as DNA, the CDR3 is TGTGCCAGCTCACGGCCACAGGGCCATACCTACGAGCAGTACTTC.

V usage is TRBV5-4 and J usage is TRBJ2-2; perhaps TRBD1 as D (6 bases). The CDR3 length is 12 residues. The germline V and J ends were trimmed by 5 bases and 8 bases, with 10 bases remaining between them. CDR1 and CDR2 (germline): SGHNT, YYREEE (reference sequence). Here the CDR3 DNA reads TGTGCCAGCAGTCAGGGGTGGGGGGAGCTGTTTTTT. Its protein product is CASSQGWGELFF.